The 23 T cell receptor beta chains below come from one sample, sequenced in a study of blood T cell repertoires in COVID-19. Data came from immunoSEQ multiplex PCR; TCRdb stores just in-frame clones and leaves some out. The repertoire has 200,000 to 250,000 clones, 85% to 90% of them found once; the top ten carry roughly 2.7%. The specimen was peripheral blood. The receptors here all came from a man in his thirties or forties with COVID-19, enrolled during active disease.

The chain employs TRBV15 and TRBJ1-3; no clear D. The V end lost 1 base, the J end lost 2 bases, and 6 bases lay between the germline ends. The length of the CDR3 is 14 residues. Germline-derived CDR1 and CDR2 are LNHNV and YYDKDF (reference sequence). Here the CDR3 reads CATSRVSTGNTIYF. The CDR3 nucleotides read TGTGCCACCAGCAGAGTTAGTACTGGAAACACCATATATTTT. Full variable domain (missing parts from reference TRBV15 and TRBJ1-3): DAMVIQNPRYQVTQFGKPVTLSCSQTLNHNVMYWYQQKSSQAPKLLFHYYDKDFNNEADTPDNFQSRRPNTSFCFLDIRSPGLGDTAMYLCATSRVSTGNTIYFGEGSWLTVV.

The chain employs TRBV5-1 and TRBJ1-5, with 7 bases that match TRBD1. This CDR3 has 15 amino acids. Looked up from germline, CDR1 is SGHRS and CDR2 is YFSETQ. V lost 0 bases, J lost 7 bases, and 7 bases stayed unmatched. The CDR3 loop is CASSLEDRVGQPQHF. Written as DNA, the CDR3 is TGCGCCAGCAGCTTGGAAGACAGGGTAGGGCAGCCCCAGCATTTT. Drawing the rest from reference TRBV5-1 and TRBJ1-5, the complete variable domain is KAGVTQTPRYLIKTRGQQVTLSCSPISGHRSVSWYQQTPGQGLQFLFEYFSETQRNKGNFPGRFSGRQFSNSRSEMNVSTLELGDSALYLCASSLEDRVGQPQHFGDGTRLSIL.

The V and J genes are TRBV9 and TRBJ2-3; 8 nucleotides line up with TRBD2. Germline V lookup: CDR1 SGDLS, CDR2 YYNGEE. Trimming at V came to 4 bases and at J to 5 bases, leaving 9 bases not matched to a gene. CDR3 size: 15 residues. This CDR3 is CASSLSGSPIDTQYF. For the CDR3, the DNA is TGTGCCAGCAGCTTGAGCGGGAGTCCCATAGATACGCAGTATTTT.

The chain uses TRBV7-3 and TRBJ2-7, with TRBD1 matching over 12 bases. The CDR3 covers 16 residues. Germline V CDR1 and CDR2: SGHTA, FQGTGA. The V and J ends lost 0 bases and 5 bases, in that order; junction bases with no gene match: 5. The CDR3 DNA reads as TGTGCCAGCAGCTTAACTACGGGACAGGGGGCCAACGAGCAGTACTTC. Protein: CASSLTTGQGANEQYF.

This clone was recorded once. The chain links TRBV4-2 to TRBJ2-1; D unresolved. The V gene lost 3 bases and the J gene lost 3 bases, with 9 bases spanning the gap. The CDR3 runs 14 residues. In germline, CDR1 is LGHNA, CDR2 YNFKEQ. This CDR3 is CASSHQTGYNEQFF. CDR3 coding DNA: TGTGCCAGCAGCCACCAGACTGGCTACAATGAGCAGTTCTTC.

The chain links TRBV19 to TRBJ2-1, with 9 positions matching TRBD2. The CDR3 has 16 amino acids. V lost 0 bases to trimming and J lost 1 base; unmatched junction nucleotides: 1. Per the germline V gene, CDR1 is LNHDA and CDR2 is SQIVND (reference sequence). This CDR3 reads CASSIDLAGSYNEQFF. The CDR3 DNA follows: TGTGCCAGTAGTATAGACCTAGCGGGGTCCTACAATGAGCAGTTCTTC.

V usage is TRBV7-9 and J usage is TRBJ1-2; D is uncertain. CDR3 size: 16 residues. Trimming shortened V by 1 base and J by 1 base, and 13 bases separated the two germline ends. From germline, CDR1 is SEHNR and CDR2 FQNEAQ (reference sequence). The CDR3 is CASSLDESRSNYGYTF. Written as DNA, the CDR3 is TGTGCCAGCAGCTTAGACGAGTCAAGGAGTAACTATGGCTACACCTTC.

The V gene is TRBV7-9, the J gene TRBJ1-5; D gene unclear. CDR3 size: 13 residues. The germline V gene encodes CDR1 SEHNR and CDR2 FQNEAQ (reference sequence). V was shortened by 2 bases and J by 4 bases, with 6 bases between the two germline ends. The CDR3 DNA reads TGTGCCAGCAGCTTATACGGTAATCAGCCCCAGCATTTT. It codes for CASSLYGNQPQHF.

V and J are TRBV12-3 or TRBV12-4 and TRBJ1-2; no clear D gene. This CDR3 region has 12 residues. V lost 7 bases to trimming and J lost 7 bases, with 13 bases between them. The CDR3: CASTPRGSGYTF. In nucleotides, the CDR3 is TGTGCCAGCACCCCACGGGGTTCTGGCTACACCTTC.

This clone is a singleton in its sample. The chain couples TRBV20-1 to TRBJ2-7; 8 nucleotides match TRBD2. Germline lookup yields CDR1 DFQATT and CDR2 SNEGSKA (reference sequence). J gave up 4 bases and V 8 bases, and 4 bases lay outside the gene matches. This CDR3 contains 11 residues. CDR3 nucleotides: TGCAGTCTCGCGGGGGGTTACGAGCAGTACTTC. It codes for CSLAGGYEQYF.

This clone has a single count. The chain uses TRBV21-1 and TRBJ1-3; the table gives TRBD1 as D, unverified against the DNA. TRBV21-1 is an annotated pseudogene. The length of the CDR3 is 13 residues. CDR3 protein: CASSPPQGNTIYF. In nucleotides, the CDR3 is TGTGCCAGCAGCCCCCCTCAGGGAAACACCATATATTTT.

CDR3 DNA sequence: TGTGCCAGCAGTGAAAAAGTGGTGGCCAGGGGGAACTATGGCTACACCTTC. Its translation is CASSEKVVARGNYGYTF. J is TRBJ1-2 and V is TRBV25-1, with 7 bases matching TRBD1. This CDR3 contains 17 residues. V dropped 2 bases and J dropped 2; count of bases not matched to a gene: 11. Germline V gene sequence: CDR1 MGHDK, CDR2 SYGVNS.

The DNA of the CDR3 is TGTGCCAGCAGCTTAATGGGCGGGTACGAGCAGTACTTC. This codes for CASSLMGGYEQYF. V gene TRBV7-9 combines with J gene TRBJ2-7; D might be TRBD2 (5 bases). The CDR3 has 13 residues. Trimming removed 2 bases at V and 4 bases at J, with 9 bases between. Germline V gene data show CDR1 as SEHNR and CDR2 as FQNEAQ (reference sequence). Looking up the rest from reference TRBV7-9 and TRBJ2-7 gives the full variable domain: DTGVSQNPRHKITKRGQNVTFRCDPISEHNRLYWYRQTLGQGPEFLTYFQNEAQLEKSRLLSDRFSAERPKGSFSTLEIQRTEQGDSAMYLCASSLMGGYEQYFGPGTRLTVT.

The rearrangement joins TRBV9 to TRBJ1-2, with 7 bases lining up with TRBD1. J lost 8 bases, V lost 0 bases, and 13 bases had no gene match. Looked up from germline, CDR1 is SGDLS and CDR2 is YYNGEE. The CDR3 extends over 16 amino acids. CDR3 sequence: CASSVAPTGPRSGYTF. Here the CDR3 DNA reads TGTGCCAGCAGCGTAGCCCCGACAGGGCCTAGGAGCGGCTACACCTTC.

V usage is TRBV25-1 and J usage is TRBJ2-1; TRBD2 aligns across 11 bases. CDR1 and CDR2 from the germline V gene are MGHDK and SYGVNS. With V trimmed by 5 bases and J by 6 bases, 12 bases remained unmatched. The CDR3 contains 17 residues. The CDR3: CASSLMWGTSGPNEQFF. The CDR3 DNA reads as TGTGCCAGCAGTCTTATGTGGGGGACTAGCGGCCCCAATGAGCAGTTCTTC.

The chain has TRBV7-2 and TRBJ1-5; D unclear. V was cut by 5 bases and J by 0 bases, with 11 bases left in between. CDR1 SGHTA and CDR2 FQGNSA come from the germline V gene. CDR3 size: 15 residues. The CDR3 DNA follows: TGTGCCAGCAGCCCCCGGGAGTATAGCAATCAGCCCCAGCATTTT. Translated, it gives CASSPREYSNQPQHF.

This rearrangement joins TRBV13 to TRBJ2-5, with TRBD2 matching over 8 bases. The CDR3 has 15 amino acids. V lost 5 bases to trimming and J lost 5 bases; unmatched junction nucleotides: 10. Germline CDR1 reads PRHDT; CDR2 reads FYEKMQ (reference sequence). CDR3 in amino acids: CASSAGTRGSETQYF. CDR3 coding DNA: TGTGCCAGCAGCGCCGGGACTAGAGGTTCGGAGACCCAGTACTTC.

The J gene is TRBJ1-2, the V gene TRBV6-6; 7 bases align to TRBD1. V shed 7 bases, J shed 4 bases, and the junction held 9 bases outside the gene matches. The CDR3 has 14 amino acids. In germline, CDR1 is MNHNY, CDR2 SVGAGI (reference sequence). The DNA for the CDR3 is TGTGCCAGCATCTTAAGGGGGCACGGCTATGGCTACACCTTC. The encoded protein is CASILRGHGYGYTF.

V usage is TRBV4-3 and J usage is TRBJ1-4; 7 bases are shared with TRBD1. V was pared by 0 bases and J by 4 bases, with 2 bases of the junction left unmatched. This CDR3 has 15 amino acids. Germline V lookup: CDR1 LGHNA, CDR2 YSLEER. Here the CDR3 DNA reads TGCGCCAGCAGCCAAGATCGACAGGGTAATGAAAAACTGTTTTTT. This sequence encodes CASSQDRQGNEKLFF.

The chain uses TRBV19 and TRBJ2-2; TRBD2 agrees at 9 bases. Germline CDR1 and CDR2: LNHDA and SQIVND (reference sequence). The CDR3 covers 14 residues. With 5 bases clipped from V and 5 bases from J, the junction kept 3 bases outside the gene matches. DNA of the CDR3: TGTGCCAGTAGTGCGGGACTAGCAACCGGGGAGCTGTTTTTT. Its translation is CASSAGLATGELFF.

The rearrangement uses TRBV11-2 and TRBJ1-2; 7 nucleotides agree with TRBD1. The V and J ends lost 4 bases and 4 bases, in that order; junction bases with no gene match: 3. This CDR3 spans 13 amino acids. Germline CDR1 reads SGHAT; CDR2 reads FQNNGV. CDR3 amino acids: CASSSRDSYGYTF. The DNA of the CDR3 is TGTGCCAGCAGCTCCCGGGACAGCTATGGCTACACCTTC.

The rearrangement links TRBV7-2 to TRBJ1-2, with TRBD1 identical over 7 bases. The CDR3 length is 15 residues. Germline-derived CDR1 and CDR2 are SGHTA and FQGNSA. V gave up 5 bases and J gave up 4 bases; unmatched junction bases: 10. The CDR3 region has the DNA TGTGCCAGCAGCCTCCACAGGGGAGGTTCCTATGGCTACACCTTC. Translating it yields CASSLHRGGSYGYTF.

This chain connects TRBV7-3 to TRBJ2-3; tentative D call: TRBD2 (5 bases). The V and J ends lost 5 bases and 7 bases respectively, with 13 bases between them. This CDR3 spans 13 amino acids. Germline-derived CDR1 and CDR2 are SGHTA and FQGTGA. In DNA, the CDR3 is TGTGCCAGCAGCCCCACTACGGGGTATACGCAGTATTTT. Translated, it gives CASSPTTGYTQYF.